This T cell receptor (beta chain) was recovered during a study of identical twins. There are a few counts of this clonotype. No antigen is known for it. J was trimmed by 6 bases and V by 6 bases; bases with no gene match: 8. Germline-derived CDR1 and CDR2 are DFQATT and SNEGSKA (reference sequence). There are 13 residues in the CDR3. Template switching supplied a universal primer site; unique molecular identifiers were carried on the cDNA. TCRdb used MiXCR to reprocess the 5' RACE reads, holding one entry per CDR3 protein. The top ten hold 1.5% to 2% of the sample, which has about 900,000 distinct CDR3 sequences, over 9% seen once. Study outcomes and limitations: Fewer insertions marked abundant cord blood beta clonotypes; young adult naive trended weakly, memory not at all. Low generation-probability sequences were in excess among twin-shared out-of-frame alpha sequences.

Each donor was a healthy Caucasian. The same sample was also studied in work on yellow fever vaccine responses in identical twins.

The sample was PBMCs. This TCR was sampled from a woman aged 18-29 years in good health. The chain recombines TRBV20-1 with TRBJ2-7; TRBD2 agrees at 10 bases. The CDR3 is CSARTSGRGEQYF. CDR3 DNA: TGCAGTGCAAGGACTAGCGGTAGGGGCGAGCAGTACTTC.